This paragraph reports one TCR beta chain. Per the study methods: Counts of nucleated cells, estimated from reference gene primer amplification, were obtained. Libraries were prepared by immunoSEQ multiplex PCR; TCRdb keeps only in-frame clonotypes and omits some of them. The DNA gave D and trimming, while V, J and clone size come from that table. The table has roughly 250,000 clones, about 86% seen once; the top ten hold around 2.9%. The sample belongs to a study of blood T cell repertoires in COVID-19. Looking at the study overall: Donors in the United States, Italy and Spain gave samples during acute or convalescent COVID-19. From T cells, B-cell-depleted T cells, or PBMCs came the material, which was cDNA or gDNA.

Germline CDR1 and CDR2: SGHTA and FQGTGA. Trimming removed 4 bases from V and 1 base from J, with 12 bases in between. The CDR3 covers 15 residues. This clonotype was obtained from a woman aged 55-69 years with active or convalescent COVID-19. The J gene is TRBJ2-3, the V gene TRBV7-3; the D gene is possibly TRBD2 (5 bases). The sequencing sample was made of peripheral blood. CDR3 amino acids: CASSSSLGGTDTQYF. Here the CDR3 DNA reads TGTGCCAGCAGCTCCTCTCTGGGAGGCACAGATACGCAGTATTTT.